One and the same sample provided the 22 T cell receptor beta chains below, sequenced in a study of blood T cell repertoires in COVID-19. TCRdb keeps only in-frame clones here, not all; method: immunoSEQ multiplex PCR. This sample has about 190,000 clones, with 76% found just once. The source material was PBMCs or T cells enriched from blood (not recorded which). The receptors shown here come from a woman aged 45-65 years with acute COVID-19.

The chain carries TRBV4-1 and TRBJ1-6; TRBD1 might be the D (5 bases). Looked up from germline, CDR1 is MGHRA and CDR2 is YSYEKL. The germline V and J ends were trimmed by 0 bases and 0 bases, with 6 bases remaining between them. This CDR3 comprises 16 residues. Here the CDR3 DNA reads TGCGCCAGCAGCCAAGATGACAGCTCCTATAATTCACCCCTCCACTTT. Translating gives CASSQDDSSYNSPLHF.

This chain uses TRBV29-1 with TRBJ1-2; perhaps TRBD1 as D (6 bases). The CDR3 has 17 amino acids. The V end was cut by 3 bases, the J end by 6 bases, with 26 bases between. In germline, CDR1 is SQVTM, CDR2 ANQGSEA. CDR3 DNA: TGCAGCGTTGACGGATACTCTATACAGGGAATGATTGATGGCTACACCTTC. Protein product: CSVDGYSIQGMIDGYTF.

This clone was recorded a few times. V gene TRBV5-1 combines with J gene TRBJ1-2; 7 positions agree with TRBD1. In germline, CDR1 is SGHRS, CDR2 YFSETQ. The CDR3 covers 13 residues. V trimming: 4 bases; J trimming: 6 bases; junction bases outside the gene matches: 6. The CDR3 sequence is CASSTWTGNGYTF. CDR3 bases: TGCGCCAGCAGCACATGGACAGGTAATGGCTACACCTTC.

This clone was found once. As DNA, the CDR3 is TGTGCCACCAGTGATCGTCTAGTCGCCGGGGAGCTGTTTTTT. It translates to CATSDRLVAGELFF. The V call is TRBV24-1, the J call TRBJ2-2; D call uncertain. V lost 3 bases and J lost 6, with 10 bases in between. CDR1 KGHDR and CDR2 SFDVKD come from the germline V gene. This CDR3 is built from 14 residues.

This chain joins TRBV9 and TRBJ2-3; TRBD2 aligns across 11 bases. Germline V gives CDR1 SGDLS, CDR2 YYNGEE. Trimming cost V 3 bases and J 4 bases; bases outside gene matches: 7. The CDR3 runs to 16 residues. The CDR3 DNA is TGTGCCAGCAGCGGACTTAGCGGGGGGGCCGCAGATACGCAGTATTTT. This codes for CASSGLSGGAADTQYF. Based on the CDR3 plus reference TRBV9 and TRBJ2-3, the full variable domain is DSGVTQTPKHLITATGQRVTLRCSPRSGDLSVYWYQQSLDQGLQFLIQYYNGEERAKGNILERFSAQQFPDLHSELNLSSLELGDSALYFCASSGLSGGAADTQYFGPGTRLTVL.

The genes are TRBV7-2 and TRBJ2-2; TRBD2 agrees at 12 bases. The CDR3 extends over 17 amino acids. Trimming at V came to 1 base and at J to 7 bases, leaving 7 bases not matched to a gene. Per the germline V gene, CDR1 is SGHTA and CDR2 is FQGNSA. As DNA, the CDR3 is TGTGCCAGCAGCTTAGAGCTAGCGGGGGGGCGCGGCGGGGAGCTGTTTTTT. It specifies CASSLELAGGRGGELFF.

The chain recombines TRBV19 with TRBJ1-5; a possible D gene is TRBD1 (6 bases). The CDR3 runs 17 residues. Germline CDR1 LNHDA, CDR2 SQIVND (reference sequence). Trimming shortened V by 6 bases and J by 2 bases, and 20 bases separated the two germline ends. In nucleotides, the CDR3 is TGTGCCAGTAGAGGAGGTGGGGGGGCGCGAGGCAATCAGCCCCAGCATTTT. Its protein product is CASRGGGGARGNQPQHF. The full variable domain, with the rest looked up from reference TRBV19 and TRBJ1-5, is DGGITQSPKYLFRKEGQNVTLSCEQNLNHDAMYWYRQDPGQGLRLIYYSQIVNDFQKGDIAEGYSVSREKKESFPLTVTSAQKNPTAFYLCASRGGGGARGNQPQHFGDGTRLSIL.

This chain joins TRBV29-1 and TRBJ2-3; no clear D. Per the germline V gene, CDR1 is SQVTM and CDR2 is ANQGSEA. V lost 7 bases and J 0 bases, leaving 11 bases between the germline ends. This CDR3 is built from 13 residues. CDR3 DNA: TGCAGCGCCCTTCCACAGAGCACAGATACGCAGTATTTT. It is translated as CSALPQSTDTQYF.

This clone was counted between two and nine times. CDR3 sequence reads: CASSLEQFQETQYF. CDR3 nucleotide sequence: TGTGCCAGCAGCTTAGAACAGTTTCAAGAGACCCAGTACTTC. The chain joins TRBV7-9 to TRBJ2-5; D not certain. The germline CDR1 and CDR2 sequences are SEHNR and FQNEAQ (reference sequence). The CDR3 consists of 14 residues. V lost 1 base, J lost 2 bases, and 8 bases lay in between.

As to this clone: The junction differs from germline at one of its ends, possibly a read error. The chain joins TRBV7-7 to TRBJ2-1; D is undetermined. The CDR3 has 13 amino acids. Germline V gene lookup returns CDR1 SSHAT and CDR2 FNYEAQ (reference sequence). The CDR3 bases are TGTGCTAGCAGCTTGTCAGTAGCCCATGAGCAGTTCTTC. Translating it yields CASSLSVAHEQFF.

This clone was recorded only once. The chain employs TRBV10-1 and TRBJ1-5; possible D gene TRBD1, 5 bases. The V gene's germline CDR1 is WNHNN and CDR2 SYGVQD (reference sequence). This CDR3 is 13 amino acids long. The CDR3 is CGKVQGPYQPQHF. The CDR3 region has the DNA TGCGGGAAGGTGCAGGGCCCGTATCAGCCCCAGCATTTT.

This rearrangement joins TRBV28 to TRBJ2-5; 7 positions match TRBD2. Germline CDR1 MDHEN, CDR2 SYDVKM. The J segment lost 4 bases and the V segment lost 7 bases, leaving 6 bases of the junction unmatched. This CDR3 is built from 13 residues. DNA of the CDR3: TGTGCCAGCACAGTGGGGGGGTCAGAGACCCAGTACTTC. It is translated as CASTVGGSETQYF. The full variable domain, completed using reference TRBV28 and TRBJ2-5, is DVKVTQSSRYLVKRTGEKVFLECVQDMDHENMFWYRQDPGLGLRLIYFSYDVKMKEKGDIPEGYSVSREKKERFSLILESASTNQTSMYLCASTVGGSETQYFGPGTRLLVL.

V and J are TRBV5-1 and TRBJ2-5; D perhaps matches TRBD1 (5 bases). From germline, CDR1 is SGHRS and CDR2 YFSETQ. Trimming stripped 4 bases from V and 4 bases from J, with 14 bases between. The CDR3 sequence is 14 residues long. The CDR3 region is CASSPGNRGETQYF. CDR3 bases: TGCGCCAGCAGCCCAGGGAACCGTGGAGAGACCCAGTACTTC.

V and J are TRBV28 and TRBJ1-5; D might be TRBD1 (6 bases). The CDR3 has 16 amino acids. CDR1 is MDHEN, CDR2 SYDVKM, per germline. Trimming removed 1 base at V and 1 base at J, with 11 bases between. The CDR3 loop reads CASSLFGRGSNQPQHF. CDR3 in DNA: TGTGCCAGCAGTTTATTTGGCAGGGGCAGCAATCAGCCCCAGCATTTT.

The rearrangement joins TRBV21-1 to TRBJ1-2. TRBV21-1 counts as a pseudogene. CDR3 length: 22 amino acids. The CDR3 protein is CASSKVVRGPDPKVRFNYGYTF. As DNA, the CDR3 is TGTGCCAGCAGCAAAGTTGTTCGGGGTCCGGATCCTAAGGTGAGGTTTAACTATGGCTACACCTTC.

This chain connects TRBV3-1 (or the pseudogene TRBV3-2) to TRBJ2-1; D perhaps matches TRBD2 (6 bases). CDR3 length: 16 residues. V dropped 1 base and J dropped 7 bases, with 17 bases sitting between them. Germline V gene lookup returns CDR1 LGHDT and CDR2 YNNKEL (reference sequence). CDR3 coding DNA: TGTGCCAGCAGCCAAGTGGCGGGGTATGAGGGAAATGAGCAGTTCTTC. It yields the protein CASSQVAGYEGNEQFF.

The chain recombines TRBV19 with TRBJ2-7; D unclear. Germline V lookup: CDR1 LNHDA, CDR2 SQIVND (reference sequence). V lost 3 bases and J lost 4, with 22 bases in between. The CDR3 spans 17 residues. CDR3 residues: CASSMRPLPLEAYEQYV. CDR3 DNA: TGTGCCAGTAGTATGCGCCCCCTCCCCCTCGAAGCATACGAGCAGTACGTC.

The genes are TRBV28 and TRBJ1-6, with D possibly TRBD1 on 5 matching bases. Germline loops: CDR1 MDHEN, CDR2 SYDVKM. Trimming stripped 5 bases from V and 7 bases from J, with 9 bases between. The CDR3 totals 13 residues. The CDR3 sequence: CASSATGNSPLHF. CDR3 DNA: TGTGCCAGCAGTGCAACAGGAAATTCACCCCTCCACTTT.

In its sample, this clone was seen a few times. V usage is TRBV4-2 and J usage is TRBJ1-5; D not certain. Looked up from germline, CDR1 is LGHNA and CDR2 is YNFKEQ. The V gene lost 10 bases and the J gene lost 2 bases, with 9 bases spanning the gap. The CDR3 is made up of 12 amino acids. Written as DNA, the CDR3 is TGTGCCAATCCGATAGGCAATCAGCCCCAGCATTTT. As protein: CANPIGNQPQHF.

This clone has ten or more counts. The chain joins TRBV3-1 (or the pseudogene TRBV3-2) to TRBJ2-5, with 13 bases matching TRBD2. V shed 4 bases and J 6 bases; nucleotides not matched to a gene: 5. The germline CDR1 and CDR2 sequences are LGHDT and YNNKEL (reference sequence). The CDR3 has 15 amino acids. The CDR3 DNA reads as TGTGCCAGCAGCCCGACTAGCGGGGGGAGGCAGACCCAGTACTTC. It specifies CASSPTSGGRQTQYF.

The rearrangement links TRBV7-2 to TRBJ2-5; 15 bases fit TRBD2. The CDR3 is 15 residues long. Germline-derived CDR1 and CDR2 are SGHTA and FQGNSA. V lost 6 bases, J lost 6 bases, and 5 bases stayed unmatched. DNA for the CDR3: TGTGCCAGCAGGGGACTAGCGGGGGGCCCACAGACCCAGTACTTC. This codes for CASRGLAGGPQTQYF.

This sequence joins TRBV11-1 and TRBJ2-7, with D hard to call. This CDR3 region has 11 residues. The germline V gene encodes CDR1 SGHAT and CDR2 FQDESV (reference sequence). CDR3: CASSRGYEQYV. As DNA, the CDR3 is TGTGCTTCCTCCCGCGGCTACGAGCAGTACGTC.